This T cell receptor beta chain appears in the sequencing data of a study of OX40 agonist ivuxolimab in advanced cancers. The wider study: Patients assigned to dose escalation were diagnosed with hepatocellular carcinoma, melanoma, renal cell or head and neck cancer. Those enrolled were less than 85% male, with a mean age of around 57 years and ages from 23 to 79.

Germline V gene lookup returns CDR1 SQVTM and CDR2 ANQGSEA. V was pared by 7 bases and J by 1 base, with 11 bases between. There are 14 residues in the CDR3. The study's findings and limits: People who partly responded at 0.1-3.0 mg/kg had some of the least clonal expansion seen.

Points on this clone: Its specificity is unknown.

Method: immunoSEQ multiplex PCR; TCRdb's copy keeps in-frame clones and lacks some. The data show more than 25,000 clones, with approximately 83% seen just once and 9.5% to 15% held by the top ten. Any history of autoimmune disease or systemic immunosuppression disqualified patients. This receptor was identified in an adult with an advanced solid tumor such as melanoma, head and neck, liver or kidney cancer. The rearrangement uses TRBV29-1 and TRBJ2-6, with a tentative D call TRBD2 (5 bases). The sequencing used CD4+ or CD8+ T cells sorted from blood, collected in a trial of the OX40 agonist ivuxolimab. CDR3 in amino acids: CSAPLASGANVLTF. Written as DNA, the CDR3 is TGCAGCGCGCCGCTAGCTTCTGGGGCCAACGTCCTGACTTTC.